Shown below are 18 T cell receptor beta chains from a single sample sequenced in a study of cytomegalovirus exposure and HLA in healthy donors. The primer mix had 60 Vbeta and 13 Jbeta primers. Profiling relied on immunoSEQ multiplex PCR, and the TCRdb table lists in-frame clones only, not all of them. The sample yields approximately 170,000 clones, roughly 71% seen once. The sequencing sample was made of PBMCs. The source is a male donor in good health and CMV-seropositive.

In regard to this clone: Other DNA sequences of this sample code for an identical CDR3. The chain has TRBV27 and TRBJ2-1; D gene uncertain. From germline, CDR1 is MNHEY and CDR2 SMNVEV (reference sequence). Trimming removed 2 bases at V and 4 bases at J, with 9 bases between. The CDR3 loop spans 14 amino acids. CDR3 loop: CASSLEMEYNEQFF. The CDR3 coding sequence is TGTGCCAGCAGTTTAGAAATGGAGTACAATGAGCAGTTCTTC.

This clone was detected a few times. In DNA, the CDR3 is TGTGCCAGCAGAGCCTCCGGACTAGCTTTTGGTGATACGCAGTATTTT. Residues: CASRASGLAFGDTQYF. The chain combines TRBV2 with TRBJ2-3, with 8 positions matching TRBD2. The germline V gene encodes CDR1 SNHLY and CDR2 FYNNEI. J was trimmed by 6 bases and V by 6 bases; bases with no gene match: 14. The CDR3 consists of 16 residues.

This clone showed up just a few times. The chain is built from TRBV7-3 and TRBJ2-1; 7 bases are a match to TRBD2. Germline CDR1 is SGHTA and CDR2 is FQGTGA. Trimming at V came to 2 bases and at J to 5 bases, leaving 3 bases not matched to a gene. The CDR3 extends over 14 amino acids. The CDR3 loop reads CASSLAGANNEQFF. Written as DNA, the CDR3 is TGTGCCAGCAGCTTAGCGGGAGCTAACAATGAGCAGTTCTTC.

This sequence joins TRBV7-9 and TRBJ1-1; the D gene is possibly TRBD1 (5 bases). The V end lost 5 bases, the J end lost 4 bases, and 8 bases lay between the germline ends. The CDR3 has 12 amino acids. Per germline, CDR1 SEHNR and CDR2 FQNEAQ (reference sequence). The DNA of the CDR3 is TGTGCCAGCAGCCGGGGGGTCACTGAAGCTTTCTTT. It encodes CASSRGVTEAFF.

The V call is TRBV15, the J call TRBJ2-6; 9 bases agree with TRBD1. The CDR3 totals 17 residues. Trimming took 4 bases from V and 0 from J; bases not matched to a gene: 4. In germline, CDR1 is LNHNV, CDR2 YYDKDF (reference sequence). The CDR3 is CATSTGTGYSGANVLTF. CDR3 DNA: TGTGCCACCAGCACCGGGACAGGGTACTCTGGGGCCAACGTCCTGACTTTC.

V is TRBV19 and J is TRBJ1-1; D not certain. The CDR3 runs to 14 residues. The V end lost 5 bases, the J end lost 1 base, and 11 bases lay between the germline ends. Germline V gene lookup returns CDR1 LNHDA and CDR2 SQIVND (reference sequence). The CDR3 nucleotides read TGTGCCAGTAGTTCTTCTGTTTCGAACACTGAAGCTTTCTTT. Translation gives CASSSSVSNTEAFF.

V gene TRBV6-1 combines with J gene TRBJ1-1; D perhaps matches TRBD1 (5 bases). Germline V CDR1 and CDR2: MNHNS, SASEGT. The CDR3 is made up of 11 amino acids. The V end was cut by 6 bases, the J end by 10 bases, with 12 bases between. The CDR3 loop reads CASSRGEIAFF. The CDR3 coding sequence is TGTGCCAGCAGCCGGGGGGAGATAGCTTTCTTT.

V and J are TRBV7-3 and TRBJ2-1, with D possibly TRBD1 on 6 matching bases. V was clipped by 5 bases and J by 4 bases, with 12 bases between them. Germline CDR1 is SGHTA and CDR2 is FQGTGA. The CDR3 runs 14 residues. The CDR3 reads CASSRDQGYNEQFF. Here the CDR3 DNA reads TGTGCCAGCAGCCGTGACCAGGGGTACAATGAGCAGTTCTTC.

V gene TRBV27 combines with J gene TRBJ1-2; D ambiguous. The V end lost 0 bases, the J end lost 4 bases, and 9 bases lay between the germline ends. The V gene's germline CDR1 is MNHEY and CDR2 SMNVEV (reference sequence). The CDR3 length is 14 residues. CDR3 in amino acids: CASSLSRSVYGYTF. In nucleotides, the CDR3 is TGTGCCAGCAGTTTATCAAGGAGTGTCTATGGCTACACCTTC.

The V call is TRBV19, the J call TRBJ1-1; a possible D gene is TRBD1 (6 bases). Trimming left V 6 bases short and J 3 bases short, with 14 bases between. Germline V gene data show CDR1 as LNHDA and CDR2 as SQIVND (reference sequence). The CDR3 loop spans 14 amino acids. The DNA for the CDR3 is TGTGCCAGTAGGACACAGGGAGGGGACACTGAAGCTTTCTTT. It specifies CASRTQGGDTEAFF.

V gene TRBV9 combines with J gene TRBJ1-4; possibly TRBD1 for D (5 bases). Germline V gene sequence: CDR1 SGDLS, CDR2 YYNGEE. With 4 bases removed from V and 3 bases from J, the gap between germline ends came to 13 bases. CDR3 length: 15 residues. The chain's CDR3 is CASSKEGKSNEKLFF. In DNA form, the CDR3 reads TGTGCCAGCAGCAAGGAGGGGAAGTCTAATGAAAAACTGTTTTTT. The full variable domain, with the rest looked up from reference TRBV9 and TRBJ1-4, is DSGVTQTPKHLITATGQRVTLRCSPRSGDLSVYWYQQSLDQGLQFLIQYYNGEERAKGNILERFSAQQFPDLHSELNLSSLELGDSALYFCASSKEGKSNEKLFFGSGTQLSVL.

This clone was counted once. The chain combines TRBV4-3 with TRBJ2-1, with D perhaps matching TRBD2 (5 bases). Trimming took off 0 bases at V and 7 bases at J, with 13 bases between the two ends. This CDR3 is 15 amino acids long. From germline, CDR1 is LGHNA and CDR2 YSLEER. The CDR3 sequence is CASSQDVDPGNEQFF. The CDR3 nucleotides read TGCGCCAGCAGCCAAGATGTCGACCCGGGGAATGAGCAGTTCTTC.

The table lists this clone with a few counts. V and J are TRBV12-5 and TRBJ2-5; D remains ambiguous. The J call may be wrong; the DNA end is better matched by TRBJ2-7. Germline V lookup: CDR1 LGHNT, CDR2 FRNRAP. This CDR3 comprises 12 residues. In nucleotides, the CDR3 is TGTGCTAGTGGTCTGGACCACTACGAGCAGTACTTC. Translated: CASGLDHYEQYF.

This clone was counted between two and nine times. The CDR3 reads CASSWASGGSYEQYF. Written as DNA, the CDR3 is TGTGCCAGCAGTTGGGCTTCGGGGGGGTCCTACGAGCAGTACTTC. The gene calls are TRBV6-6 and TRBJ2-7; 8 bases are a match to TRBD2. The V segment lost 4 bases and the J segment 1 base; nucleotides outside the gene matches: 6. The CDR3 is made up of 15 amino acids. The germline gives CDR1 MNHNY, CDR2 SVGAGI (reference sequence).

The rearrangement joins TRBV5-1 to TRBJ2-5; TRBD1 agrees at 9 bases. V trimming: 4 bases; J trimming: 1 base; junction bases outside the gene matches: 8. Looked up from germline, CDR1 is SGHRS and CDR2 is YFSETQ. The CDR3 has 16 residues. CDR3 in DNA: TGCGCCAGCAGCGTGGGACAGGGATGGGCCCAAGAGACCCAGTACTTC. It is translated as CASSVGQGWAQETQYF.

CDR3: CASSLGGRGMNTEAFF. As DNA, the CDR3 is TGTGCCAGCAGCTTAGGGGGTAGGGGCATGAACACTGAAGCTTTCTTT. The J gene is TRBJ1-1, the V gene TRBV13, with D possibly TRBD1 on 5 matching bases. Germline lookup yields CDR1 PRHDT and CDR2 FYEKMQ (reference sequence). V was shortened by 0 bases and J by 0 bases, with 11 bases between the two germline ends. The CDR3 consists of 16 residues.

In this sample, this clone turned up a few times. V gene TRBV6-5 combines with J gene TRBJ1-1; D is ambiguous. V was clipped by 3 bases and J by 1 base, with 9 bases between them. This CDR3 is built from 14 residues. Germline CDR1 MNHEY, CDR2 SVGAGI. The CDR3 DNA reads as TGTGCCAGCAGTTATCGAACAGCGAACACTGAAGCTTTCTTT. Its protein product is CASSYRTANTEAFF.

This rearrangement joins TRBV25-1 to TRBJ1-4; 7 bases fit TRBD1. V lost 3 bases and J lost 8; bases outside the gene matches: 6. Germline CDR1 reads MGHDK; CDR2 reads SYGVNS. The CDR3 runs 14 residues. CDR3 sequence (DNA): TGTGCCAGCAGTGATGAAGGGGGCGAGGAAAAACTGTTTTTT. Encoded protein: CASSDEGGEEKLFF.